A single sample is the source of the 14 T cell receptor beta chains below, sequenced in a study of cytomegalovirus exposure and HLA in healthy donors. 13 Jbeta primers and 60 Vbeta primers were used for the PCR. Clones were sequenced by immunoSEQ multiplex PCR, and TCRdb holds only the in-frame ones, with some missing. The sample's table shows 20,000 to 25,000 clones. Sample: PBMCs. The receptor set was obtained from a man aged 60 to 69 in good health and CMV-seropositive.

The V and J genes are TRBV4-1 and TRBJ2-3; D ambiguous. This CDR3 region has 13 residues. V lost 4 bases to trimming and J lost 6 bases, with 11 bases between them. CDR1 is MGHRA, CDR2 YSYEKL, per germline. The CDR3 is CASSPQERDTQYF. CDR3 DNA: TGCGCCAGCAGCCCCCAAGAGAGGGATACGCAGTATTTT.

This chain uses TRBV7-9 with TRBJ2-3, with D maybe TRBD1 (6 bases). CDR1 SEHNR and CDR2 FQNEAQ come from the germline V gene (reference sequence). CDR3 length equals 15 residues. V lost 4 bases and J 5 bases, leaving 16 bases between the germline ends. The CDR3 coding sequence is TGTGCCAGCAGCTGGGCAGGGGATGGAGGAGATACGCAGTATTTT. This encodes CASSWAGDGGDTQYF.

This chain uses TRBV30 with TRBJ1-5; 11 positions match TRBD1. Per the germline V gene, CDR1 is GTSNPN and CDR2 is SVGIG (reference sequence). The trim removed 3 bases at V and 6 bases at J, leaving 7 bases unmatched. The CDR3 runs 15 residues. The CDR3 DNA reads as TGTGCCTGGAGCCCGGGACAGGGGGTGGGTCAGCCCCAGCATTTT. It encodes CAWSPGQGVGQPQHF.

The rearrangement joins TRBV6-5 to TRBJ2-5; 11 bases agree with TRBD2. The V segment lost 10 bases and the J segment 5 bases; nucleotides outside the gene matches: 6. CDR1 and CDR2 from the germline V gene are MNHEY and SVGAGI. The CDR3 covers 13 residues. For the CDR3, the DNA is TGTGCCACCGAGACTAGCGGGATTGAGACCCAGTACTTC. Its protein product is CATETSGIETQYF.

This chain joins TRBV4-1 and TRBJ1-1, with TRBD1 identical over 11 bases. Losses at the gene ends were 3 bases for V and 3 bases for J; bases not matched to a gene: 3. The germline gives CDR1 MGHRA, CDR2 YSYEKL. There are 15 residues in the CDR3. The CDR3 DNA reads as TGCGCCAGCAGCCAGGCGGGACAGGGGGACACTGAAGCTTTCTTT. Translating gives CASSQAGQGDTEAFF.

The genes are TRBV5-1 and TRBJ2-5, with D unresolved. This CDR3 contains 12 residues. V lost 2 bases, J lost 2 bases, and 4 bases lay in between. The germline CDR1 and CDR2 sequences are SGHRS and YFSETQ. DNA for the CDR3: TGCGCCAGCAGCTTCCAACAAGAGACCCAGTACTTC. Protein: CASSFQQETQYF.

The gene calls are TRBV6-5 and TRBJ2-3, with 7 positions matching TRBD2. Unmatched junction bases numbered 4, after V lost 7 bases and J lost 3 bases. CDR1 is MNHEY, CDR2 SVGAGI, per germline. This CDR3 spans 13 amino acids. DNA for the CDR3: TGTGCCAGCAACCCTAGCGGTACAGATACGCAGTATTTT. It translates to CASNPSGTDTQYF.

V is TRBV7-9 and J is TRBJ2-2; no clear D gene. This CDR3 is 11 amino acids long. Trimming left V 1 base short and J 8 bases short, with 2 bases between. Germline V gene data show CDR1 as SEHNR and CDR2 as FQNEAQ (reference sequence). CDR3 in amino acids: CASSLVGELFF. CDR3 nucleotide sequence: TGTGCCAGCAGCTTAGTAGGGGAGCTGTTTTTT.

This sequence joins TRBV7-8 and TRBJ2-5, with D uncertain. Germline CDR1 is SGHVS and CDR2 is FQNEAQ. CDR3 length: 15 residues. Trimming removed 0 bases at V and 4 bases at J, with 12 bases between. CDR3 nucleotides: TGTGCCAGCAGCTTAGCGGCCCCGCCGGGAGAGACCCAGTACTTC. Translating it yields CASSLAAPPGETQYF.

V and J are TRBV7-9 and TRBJ1-2; D gene ambiguous. The CDR3 is 9 amino acids. Trimming shortened V by 3 bases and J by 13 bases, and 6 bases separated the two germline ends. Germline CDR1 and CDR2: SEHNR and FQNEAQ (reference sequence). CDR3 sequence reads: CASSLAGTF. CDR3 bases: TGTGCCAGCAGCTTGGCGGGCACCTTC. The full variable domain, with the rest looked up from reference TRBV7-9 and TRBJ1-2, is DTGVSQNPRHKITKRGQNVTFRCDPISEHNRLYWYRQTLGQGPEFLTYFQNEAQLEKSRLLSDRFSAERPKGSFSTLEIQRTEQGDSAMYLCASSLAGTFGSGTRLTVV.

J is TRBJ2-7 and V is TRBV5-4, with TRBD2 identical over 11 bases. CDR1 is SGHNT and CDR2 is YYREEE in the germline V gene (reference sequence). The J segment lost 3 bases and the V segment lost 4 bases, leaving 6 bases of the junction unmatched. This CDR3 has 15 residues. The CDR3 sequence: CASSGGTSGGYEQYF. CDR3 nucleotide sequence: TGTGCCAGCAGCGGGGGGACTAGCGGTGGCTACGAGCAGTACTTC.

The chain links TRBV5-4 to TRBJ1-2; perhaps TRBD1 as D (5 bases). Germline assignment: CDR1 SGHNT and CDR2 YYREEE (reference sequence). With 2 bases removed from V and 2 bases from J, the gap between germline ends came to 7 bases. The CDR3 consists of 13 residues. The CDR3 protein is CASSFQGNYGYTF. The CDR3 DNA sequence: TGTGCCAGCAGCTTCCAGGGAAACTATGGCTACACCTTC. Variable domain in full (rest from reference TRBV5-4 and TRBJ1-2): ETGVTQSPTHLIKTRGQQVTLRCSSQSGHNTVSWYQQALGQGPQFIFQYYREEENGRGNFPPRFSGLQFPNYSSELNVNALELDDSALYLCASSFQGNYGYTFGSGTRLTVV.

This clone registers medium-sized by frequency. J is TRBJ2-7 and V is TRBV9; a weak D match, TRBD2 (6 bases). Germline CDR1 and CDR2: SGDLS and YYNGEE. Deletions cut 4 bases from V and 5 bases from J, with 16 bases between. CDR3 size: 14 residues. CDR3 DNA: TGTGCCAGCAGCCTCCGGGACGGAGGGGACGAGCAGTACTTC. Residues: CASSLRDGGDEQYF.

The chain combines TRBV6-1 with TRBJ1-1; D remains unclear. The germline V gene has CDR1 MNHNS and CDR2 SASEGT. V lost 4 bases and J 5 bases, leaving 8 bases between the germline ends. The CDR3 covers 12 residues. CDR3 bases: TGTGCCAGCAGTGTATCGGGGACTGAAGCTTTCTTT. This codes for CASSVSGTEAFF.